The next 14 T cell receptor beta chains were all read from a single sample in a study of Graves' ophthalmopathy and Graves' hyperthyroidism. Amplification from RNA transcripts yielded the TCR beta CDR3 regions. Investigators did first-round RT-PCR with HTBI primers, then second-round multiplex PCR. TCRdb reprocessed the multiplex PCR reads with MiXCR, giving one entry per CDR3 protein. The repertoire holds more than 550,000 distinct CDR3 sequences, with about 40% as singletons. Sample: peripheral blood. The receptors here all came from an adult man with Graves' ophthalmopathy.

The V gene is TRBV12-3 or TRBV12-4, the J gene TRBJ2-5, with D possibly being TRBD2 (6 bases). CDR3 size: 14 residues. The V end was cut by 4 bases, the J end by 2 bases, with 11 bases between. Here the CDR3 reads CASSSGGGQETQYF. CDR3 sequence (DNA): TGTGCCAGCAGTTCCGGGGGTGGACAAGAGACCCAGTACTTC.

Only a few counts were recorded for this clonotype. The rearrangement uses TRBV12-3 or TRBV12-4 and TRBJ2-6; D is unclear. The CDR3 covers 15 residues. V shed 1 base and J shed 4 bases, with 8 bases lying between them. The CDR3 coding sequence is TGTGCCAGCAGTTTAGACGGTCGCGGGGCCAACGTCCTGACTTTC. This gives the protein CASSLDGRGANVLTF.

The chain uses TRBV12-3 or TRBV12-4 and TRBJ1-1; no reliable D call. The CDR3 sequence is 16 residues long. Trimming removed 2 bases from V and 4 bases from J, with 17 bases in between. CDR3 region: CASSLRLRVESTEAFF. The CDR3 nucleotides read TGTGCCAGCAGTTTACGGTTACGGGTCGAAAGCACTGAAGCTTTCTTT.

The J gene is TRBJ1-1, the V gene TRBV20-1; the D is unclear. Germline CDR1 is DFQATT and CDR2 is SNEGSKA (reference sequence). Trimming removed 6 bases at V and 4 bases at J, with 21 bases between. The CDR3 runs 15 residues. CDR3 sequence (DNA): TGCAGTGCCCCGGAGCAGTGGATCTTGGGCACTGAAGCTTTCTTT. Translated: CSAPEQWILGTEAFF.

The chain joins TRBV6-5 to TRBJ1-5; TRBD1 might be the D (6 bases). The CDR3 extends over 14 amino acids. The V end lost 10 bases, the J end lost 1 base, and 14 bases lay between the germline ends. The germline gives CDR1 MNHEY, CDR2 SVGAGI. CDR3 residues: CAIRGGHSNQPQHF. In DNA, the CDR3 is TGTGCCATCAGGGGAGGGCACAGCAATCAGCCCCAGCATTTT.

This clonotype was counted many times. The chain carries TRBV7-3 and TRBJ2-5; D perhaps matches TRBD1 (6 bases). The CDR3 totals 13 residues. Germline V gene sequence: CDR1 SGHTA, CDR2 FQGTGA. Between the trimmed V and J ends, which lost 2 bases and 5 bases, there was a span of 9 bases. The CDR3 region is CASSLSRGETQYF. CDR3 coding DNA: TGTGCCAGCAGCTTATCGAGGGGGGAGACCCAGTACTTC.

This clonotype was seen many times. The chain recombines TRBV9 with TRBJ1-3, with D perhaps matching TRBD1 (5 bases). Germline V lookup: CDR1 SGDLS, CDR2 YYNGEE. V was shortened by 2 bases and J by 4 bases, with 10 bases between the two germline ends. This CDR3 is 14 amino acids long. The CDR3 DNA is TGTGCCAGCAGCGTCGACAGTATCGGAAACACCATATATTTT. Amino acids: CASSVDSIGNTIYF.

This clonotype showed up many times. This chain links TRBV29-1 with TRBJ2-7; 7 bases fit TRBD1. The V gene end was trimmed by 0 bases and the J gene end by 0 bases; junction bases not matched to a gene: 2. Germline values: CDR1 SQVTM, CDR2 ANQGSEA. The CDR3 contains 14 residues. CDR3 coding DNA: TGCAGCGTTGAAGATCGACAGGGCTCCTACGAGCAGTACTTC. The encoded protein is CSVEDRQGSYEQYF.

The CDR3 DNA sequence: TGTGCCAGCGCGCGACTCAACACCGGGGAGCTGTTTTTT. Translating gives CASARLNTGELFF. This sequence joins TRBV6-5 and TRBJ2-2; D remains ambiguous. The germline gives CDR1 MNHEY, CDR2 SVGAGI. Trimming cost V 8 bases and J 2 bases, with 9 bases left between them. This CDR3 has 13 amino acids.

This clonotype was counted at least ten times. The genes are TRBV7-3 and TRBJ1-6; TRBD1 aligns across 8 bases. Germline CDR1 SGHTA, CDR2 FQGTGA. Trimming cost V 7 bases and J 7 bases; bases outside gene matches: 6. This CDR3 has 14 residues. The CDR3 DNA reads TGTGCCAGCACCGTGACAGGGGTGAATTCACCCCTCCACTTT. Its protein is CASTVTGVNSPLHF.

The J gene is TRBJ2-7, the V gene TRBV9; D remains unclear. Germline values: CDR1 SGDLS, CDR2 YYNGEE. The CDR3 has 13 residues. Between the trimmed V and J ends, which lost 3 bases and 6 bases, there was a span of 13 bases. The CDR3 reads CASSAYDTTEQYF. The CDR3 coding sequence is TGTGCCAGCAGCGCATATGACACTACCGAGCAGTACTTC.

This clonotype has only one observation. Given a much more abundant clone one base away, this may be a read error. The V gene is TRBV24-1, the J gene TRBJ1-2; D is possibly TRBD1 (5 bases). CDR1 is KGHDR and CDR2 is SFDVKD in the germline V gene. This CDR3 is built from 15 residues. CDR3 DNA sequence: TGTGCCAGCAGTCCCGAGACAGTAATACACTATGGCTACACCTTC. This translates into CASSPETVIHYGYTF.

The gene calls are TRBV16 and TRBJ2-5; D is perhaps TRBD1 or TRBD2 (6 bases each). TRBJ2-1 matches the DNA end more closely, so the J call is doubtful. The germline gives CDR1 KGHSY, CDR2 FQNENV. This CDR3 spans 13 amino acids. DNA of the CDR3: TGTGCCAGCAGCCATACAGGGAGGAATGAGCAGTTCTTC. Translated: CASSHTGRNEQFF.

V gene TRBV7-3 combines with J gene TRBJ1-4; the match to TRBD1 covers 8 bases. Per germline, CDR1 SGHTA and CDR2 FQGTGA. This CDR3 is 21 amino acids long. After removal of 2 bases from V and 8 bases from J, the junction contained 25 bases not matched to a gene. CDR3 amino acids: CASSLLTWTGKTRLVPEKLFF. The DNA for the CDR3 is TGTGCCAGCAGCTTATTGACTTGGACAGGGAAAACCCGCCTGGTCCCAGAAAAACTGTTTTTT.